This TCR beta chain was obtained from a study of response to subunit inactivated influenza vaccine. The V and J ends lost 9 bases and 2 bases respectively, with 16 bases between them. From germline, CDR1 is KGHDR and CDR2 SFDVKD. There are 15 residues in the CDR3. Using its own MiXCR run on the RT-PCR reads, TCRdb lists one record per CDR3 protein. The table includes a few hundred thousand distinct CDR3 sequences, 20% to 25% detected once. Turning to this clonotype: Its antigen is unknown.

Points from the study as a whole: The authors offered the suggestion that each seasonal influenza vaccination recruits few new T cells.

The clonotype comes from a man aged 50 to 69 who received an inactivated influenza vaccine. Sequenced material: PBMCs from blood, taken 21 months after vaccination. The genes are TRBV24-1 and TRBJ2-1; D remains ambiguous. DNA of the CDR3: TGTGCCACCCAAAAGGTTGGAGAAACCTACAATGAGCAGTTCTTC. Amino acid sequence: CATQKVGETYNEQFF.